A selection of T cell receptor beta chains follows, all from one sample in a study of cytomegalovirus exposure and HLA in healthy donors. Assay: immunoSEQ multiplex PCR; the TCRdb copy retains only in-frame clones and omits some. The repertoire holds 86,000 or so clones, 70% to 80% seen once, with about 15% in the top ten. The sample comprised PBMCs. The receptor set was obtained from a woman in her forties in good health and CMV-seropositive. CDR3s include the opening cysteine and the closing phenylalanine or tryptophan. D genes are given only for firm matches. Expanded clones are given a class, and other clones once, few, many or no size at all.

clone size: -; J gene: TRBJ2-3; V gene: TRBV7-2; D gene: -; CDR3 DNA: TGTGCCAGCAGCCCCCCAGGCGGCGGGGCGAGCACAGATACGCAGTATTTT; CDR3 protein: CASSPPGGGASTDTQYF
clone size: -; J gene: TRBJ1-1; V gene: TRBV19; D gene: TRBD1; CDR3 DNA: TGTGCCAGTAGTATGGACAGGGGCACCACTGAAGCTTTCTTT; CDR3 protein: CASSMDRGTTEAFF
clone size: -; J gene: TRBJ1-2; V gene: TRBV19; D gene: TRBD1; CDR3 DNA: TGTGCCAGTAGTATAGGTGGACAGGGCTATGGCTACACCTTC; CDR3 protein: CASSIGGQGYGYTF
clone size: -; J gene: TRBJ1-2; V gene: TRBV6-5; D gene: -; CDR3 DNA: TGTGCCAGCAGTTACTCGAGGGAATATGGCTACACCTTC; CDR3 protein: CASSYSREYGYTF
clone size: -; J gene: TRBJ1-2; V gene: TRBV4-2; D gene: -; CDR3 DNA: TGTGCCAGCAGCCACAATTTAGGACAGCCTCACTATGGCTACACCTTC; CDR3 protein: CASSHNLGQPHYGYTF
clone size: -; J gene: TRBJ1-5; V gene: TRBV5-8; D gene: TRBD1; CDR3 DNA: TGTGCCAGCAGCCCGGGACAGGTTAGCAATCAGCCCCAGCATTTT; CDR3 protein: CASSPGQVSNQPQHF
clone size: -; J gene: TRBJ1-2; V gene: TRBV28; D gene: -; CDR3 DNA: TGTGCCAGCAGTACTCCCTTAGGGACTTACTATGGCTACACCTTC; CDR3 protein: CASSTPLGTYYGYTF
clone size: -; J gene: TRBJ2-1; V gene: TRBV18; D gene: -; CDR3 DNA: TGTGCCAGCTCACCATCGGCGGGATACAATGAGCAGTTCTTC; CDR3 protein: CASSPSAGYNEQFF
clone size: -; J gene: TRBJ1-1; V gene: TRBV5-1; D gene: -; CDR3 DNA: TGCGCCAGCAGCTTTGGTGGGGGCGGTAATGAAGCTTTCTTT; CDR3 protein: CASSFGGGGNEAFF
clone size: -; J gene: TRBJ2-7; V gene: TRBV21-1; D gene: -; CDR3 DNA: TGTGCCCCCGGGGTATGTTCCTACGAGCAGTACTTC; CDR3 protein: CAPGVCSYEQYF
clone size: -; J gene: TRBJ2-3; V gene: TRBV6-5; D gene: -; CDR3 DNA: TGTGCCAGCAGTTGGGGGGGCGGACGCACAGATACGCAGTATTTT; CDR3 protein: CASSWGGGRTDTQYF
clone size: once; J gene: TRBJ2-3; V gene: TRBV6-6; D gene: TRBD2; CDR3 DNA: TGTGCCAGCAGTTCCCCCCCGGGAGGGTTGGCAGATACGCAGTATTTT; CDR3 protein: CASSSPPGGLADTQYF
clone size: -; J gene: TRBJ2-7; V gene: TRBV20-1; D gene: -; CDR3 DNA: TGCAGTGCTAGTGATGCGTACGAGCAGTACTTC; CDR3 protein: CSASDAYEQYF
clone size: -; J gene: TRBJ1-1; V gene: TRBV28; D gene: -; CDR3 DNA: TGTGCCAGCAGTTCGTCAGCGGAAATTCTCAACACTGAAGCTTTCTTT; CDR3 protein: CASSSSAEILNTEAFF
clone size: -; J gene: TRBJ1-5; V gene: TRBV15; D gene: -; CDR3 DNA: TGTGCCACCAGCAGACAGGTAGATCAGCCCCAGCATTTT; CDR3 protein: CATSRQVDQPQHF
clone size: -; J gene: TRBJ1-2; V gene: TRBV14; D gene: TRBD1; CDR3 DNA: TGTGCCAGCAGCCATACACTTAACCCAGGACAGGTCTATGGCTACACCTTC; CDR3 protein: CASSHTLNPGQVYGYTF
clone size: -; J gene: TRBJ1-1; V gene: TRBV19; D gene: -; CDR3 DNA: TGTGCCAGTAGCCCACAGCTGAACACTGAAGCTTTCTTT; CDR3 protein: CASSPQLNTEAFF
clone size: -; J gene: TRBJ2-1; V gene: TRBV30; D gene: -; CDR3 DNA: TGTGCCTGGAGGCGGTACAATGAGCAGTTCTTC; CDR3 protein: CAWRRYNEQFF
clone size: -; J gene: TRBJ2-1; V gene: TRBV25-1; D gene: TRBD2; CDR3 DNA: TGTGCCAGTACACACGGGGGACTAGTCAATGAGCAGTTCTTC; CDR3 protein: CASTHGGLVNEQFF
clone size: -; J gene: TRBJ2-7; V gene: TRBV27; D gene: TRBD2; CDR3 DNA: TGTGCCAGCAGTTTACTAGCGGGTAACATCTACGAGCAGTACTTC; CDR3 protein: CASSLLAGNIYEQYF
clone size: -; J gene: TRBJ2-7; V gene: TRBV6-5; D gene: TRBD2; CDR3 DNA: TGTGCCAGCAGTTACGCACTAGCGGGGTACGAGCAGTACTTC; CDR3 protein: CASSYALAGYEQYF
clone size: few; J gene: TRBJ2-2; V gene: TRBV15; D gene: -; CDR3 DNA: TGTGCCACCAGCAGAGGAGGTGACACCGGGGAGCTGTTTTTT; CDR3 protein: CATSRGGDTGELFF
clone size: -; J gene: TRBJ1-2; V gene: TRBV27; D gene: -; CDR3 DNA: TGTGCCAGCAGTTTAGAGGCGGGGTTGGGCTACACCTTC; CDR3 protein: CASSLEAGLGYTF
clone size: -; J gene: TRBJ1-1; V gene: TRBV27; D gene: -; CDR3 DNA: TGTGCCAGCAGTTCTAGCGCTTTTGAAGCTTTCTTT; CDR3 protein: CASSSSAFEAFF
clone size: -; J gene: TRBJ2-7; V gene: TRBV30; D gene: -; CDR3 DNA: TGTGCCTTTCAAATTAGCTCCTACGAGCAGTACTTC; CDR3 protein: CAFQISSYEQYF
clone size: -; J gene: TRBJ1-1; V gene: TRBV28; D gene: -; CDR3 DNA: TGTGCCAGCAGTTTACATCCGGGGAGTCTGAACACTGAAGCTTTCTTT; CDR3 protein: CASSLHPGSLNTEAFF
clone size: once; J gene: TRBJ2-3; V gene: TRBV7-9; D gene: -; CDR3 DNA: TGTGCCAGCAGCCGACGTGCCAGCGGGTTAGATACGCAGTATTTT; CDR3 protein: CASSRRASGLDTQYF
clone size: -; J gene: TRBJ2-2; V gene: TRBV6-4; D gene: TRBD2; CDR3 DNA: TGTGCCAGCAGTGACTCGGCTAGCGGGAGCGGCGACACCGGGGAGCTGTTTTTT; CDR3 protein: CASSDSASGSGDTGELFF
clone size: once; J gene: TRBJ2-1; V gene: TRBV19; D gene: TRBD2; CDR3 DNA: TGTGCCAGTAGTTCCGACGGGGGGATTCACTACAATGAGCAGTTCTTC; CDR3 protein: CASSSDGGIHYNEQFF
clone size: few; J gene: TRBJ2-5; V gene: TRBV2; D gene: -; CDR3 DNA: TGTGCCAGCAGTGAAGGCAGGCGCCAAGAGACCCAGTACTTC; CDR3 protein: CASSEGRRQETQYF
clone size: -; J gene: TRBJ2-2; V gene: TRBV9; D gene: -; CDR3 DNA: TGTGCCAGCAGCGCGACAGTCCCCGGGGAGCTGTTTTTT; CDR3 protein: CASSATVPGELFF
clone size: -; J gene: TRBJ2-7; V gene: TRBV5-6; D gene: -; CDR3 DNA: TGTGCCAGCAGCTTGGACACCTTCTACGAGCAGTACTTC; CDR3 protein: CASSLDTFYEQYF
clone size: -; J gene: TRBJ2-7; V gene: TRBV7-2; D gene: TRBD2; CDR3 DNA: TGTGCCAGCAGCCGTCGGGAGGCCTCTTACGAGCAGTACTTC; CDR3 protein: CASSRREASYEQYF
clone size: -; J gene: TRBJ2-7; V gene: TRBV6-1; D gene: TRBD1; CDR3 DNA: TGTGCCAGCAGTTTTCAGACAGGGGGAACCTACGAGCAGTACTTC; CDR3 protein: CASSFQTGGTYEQYF
clone size: -; J gene: TRBJ1-4; V gene: TRBV19; D gene: TRBD1; CDR3 DNA: TGTGCCAGTAGTAGGACAGGGGCTCTAAATGAAAAACTGTTTTTT; CDR3 protein: CASSRTGALNEKLFF
clone size: -; J gene: TRBJ1-4; V gene: TRBV7-3; D gene: -; CDR3 DNA: TGTGCCAGCAGCTCCTATCCGAATGAAAAACTGTTTTTT; CDR3 protein: CASSSYPNEKLFF
clone size: -; J gene: TRBJ1-2; V gene: TRBV5-1; D gene: -; CDR3 DNA: TGCGCCAGCAGGTCAATAGGGGCCCAGAAGAACTATGGCTACACCTTC; CDR3 protein: CASRSIGAQKNYGYTF
clone size: -; J gene: TRBJ2-5; V gene: TRBV28; D gene: TRBD1; CDR3 DNA: TGTGCCAGCAGTTTCCGCGGCAGGGGGCTGGGAGAGACCCAGTACTTC; CDR3 protein: CASSFRGRGLGETQYF
clone size: once; J gene: TRBJ1-2; V gene: TRBV19; D gene: TRBD1; CDR3 DNA: TGTGCCAGTAGTATCTCCCGGGACAGTGCAAACACCTTC; CDR3 protein: CASSISRDSANTF
clone size: -; J gene: TRBJ1-2; V gene: TRBV19; D gene: TRBD1; CDR3 DNA: TGTGCCAGTAAGACAGGGGGCTATGGCTACACCTTC; CDR3 protein: CASKTGGYGYTF
clone size: few; J gene: TRBJ2-1; V gene: TRBV19; D gene: -; CDR3 DNA: TGTGCCAGTCGACAGCCCGGCGCCTACAATGAGCAGTTCTTC; CDR3 protein: CASRQPGAYNEQFF
clone size: -; J gene: TRBJ2-4; V gene: TRBV18; D gene: TRBD1; CDR3 DNA: TGTGCCAGCTCCTTAACTACCGGGACAGGGGGGACCAAAAACATTCAGTACTTC; CDR3 protein: CASSLTTGTGGTKNIQYF
clone size: few; J gene: TRBJ1-5; V gene: TRBV2; D gene: -; CDR3 DNA: TGTGCCAGCAGTGGAGTGATGAGCAATCAGCCCCAGCATTTT; CDR3 protein: CASSGVMSNQPQHF
clone size: -; J gene: TRBJ2-1; V gene: TRBV16; D gene: TRBD2; CDR3 DNA: TGTGCCAGCAGCCAATCGCTTGAGCGGGACCCCTACAATGAGCAGTTCTTC; CDR3 protein: CASSQSLERDPYNEQFF
clone size: -; J gene: TRBJ2-3; V gene: TRBV13; D gene: TRBD2; CDR3 DNA: TGTGCCAGCAGCTCGACCCTAGCGGGGGGCTCCACAGATACGCAGTATTTT; CDR3 protein: CASSSTLAGGSTDTQYF
clone size: -; J gene: TRBJ1-5; V gene: TRBV28; D gene: -; CDR3 DNA: TGTGCCAGCAGTTTATTGGGGACATTGAATCAGCCCCAGCATTTT; CDR3 protein: CASSLLGTLNQPQHF